The rows below give T cell receptor beta chains drawn from one sample of a study of cytomegalovirus exposure and HLA in healthy donors. Assay used: immunoSEQ multiplex PCR; TCRdb lists only in-frame clones, some missing. The table shows over 130,000 clones, with around 80% occurring only once. Sequenced: PBMCs. These receptors came from a man in his fifties in good health and CMV-seronegative. The CDR3 runs from the conserved cysteine through the conserved F or W. A D gene is named only where the DNA matches it firmly. Not all rows give a size; the values are once, few, many and, for expanded clones, a class.

j_call d_call clone_size v_call cdr3_nt cdr3_aa
TRBJ2-2 TRBD2 few TRBV9 TGTGCCAGCAGCGTAGGAAATAGCGGGAGCACCGGGGAGCTGTTTTTT CASSVGNSGSTGELFF
TRBJ2-2 TRBD1 - TRBV9 TGTGCCAGCAGCCCGGGACAGCGAGGGACCGGGGAGCTGTTTTTT CASSPGQRGTGELFF
TRBJ1-4 - - TRBV5-6 TGTGCCAGCAGCTGGGGCCGGAAGGAAAAACTGTTTTTT CASSWGRKEKLFF
TRBJ2-2 - - TRBV19 TGTGCCAGTAGTTCCCGTAGCCAGCGGGCCACCGGGGAGCTGTTTTTT CASSSRSQRATGELFF
TRBJ2-7 TRBD1 - TRBV15 TGTGCCACCAGCACGGACAGGGGAAGCTACGAGCAGTACTTC CATSTDRGSYEQYF
TRBJ2-1 TRBD1 - TRBV30 TGTGCCTGGAGTGCGGGACAGGGGGCCTACAATGAGCAGTTCTTC CAWSAGQGAYNEQFF
TRBJ1-2 - - TRBV29-1 TGCAGCGTTGGTGCAGGCGACTATGGCTACACCTTC CSVGAGDYGYTF
TRBJ1-1 - - TRBV7-9 TGTGCCAGCAGCTTATTGGGGGGAATGAACACTGAAGCTTTCTTT CASSLLGGMNTEAFF
TRBJ2-5 TRBD2 - TRBV9 TGTGCCAGCAGCGTACTCAGCGGGGTCGGAGAGACCCAGTACTTC CASSVLSGVGETQYF
TRBJ2-1 - - TRBV29-1 TGCAGCGACGCCCGAGGTGAGCAGTTCTTC CSDARGEQFF
TRBJ2-6 - - TRBV27 TGTGCCAGCAGCCCCAAACTCTTCTCTGGGGCCAACGTCCTGACTTTC CASSPKLFSGANVLTF
TRBJ1-5 TRBD1 - TRBV6-1 TGTGCCAGCAGCGGGACAGCAAATCAGCCCCAGCATTTT CASSGTANQPQHF
TRBJ2-7 - - TRBV5-1 TGCGCCAGCAGCTCACAAGACGGACAGCAACACTACGAGCAGTACTTC CASSSQDGQQHYEQYF
TRBJ1-2 TRBD1 - TRBV7-9 TGTGCCAGCAGCTCGGGACAGGGGGCGCTCGGTGGCTACACCTTC CASSSGQGALGGYTF
TRBJ2-7 - - TRBV27 TGTGCCAGCAGTCCGGGACATGTTTACCACGAGCAGTACTTC CASSPGHVYHEQYF
TRBJ2-3 - - TRBV2 TGTGCCAGCAGTGAATACCAGTTCACAGATACGCAGTATTTT CASSEYQFTDTQYF
TRBJ1-5 TRBD1 once TRBV15 TGTGCCACCAGCAGCAACAGGGGGCGAGGAAACAATCAGCCCCAGCATTTT CATSSNRGRGNNQPQHF
TRBJ1-1 - - TRBV5-4 TGTGCCAGCAGCCAAGATTCGGGAACTGAAGCTTTCTTT CASSQDSGTEAFF
TRBJ2-7 TRBD1 once TRBV5-1 TGCGCCAGCAGTAGGACAGGACTCTACGAGCAGTACTTC CASSRTGLYEQYF
TRBJ2-7 - few TRBV5-1 TGCGCCAGCAGCTTGGATGCTGGGCTCTCCTACGAGCAGTACTTC CASSLDAGLSYEQYF
TRBJ1-2 - - TRBV2 TGTGCCAGCATGGAGGGGAACTATGGCTACACCTTC CASMEGNYGYTF
TRBJ2-2 TRBD2 - TRBV6-1 TGTGCCGCCACGGGACTAGCGGAGAACACCGGGGAGCTGTTTTTT CAATGLAENTGELFF
TRBJ2-2 TRBD2 - TRBV2 TGTGCCAGCAGGATTAGCGGGAGTGGTACCGGGGAGCTGTTTTTT CASRISGSGTGELFF
TRBJ2-7 TRBD1 - TRBV6-5 TGTGCCAGCAGCCGGGGACAGACCTACGAGCAGTACTTC CASSRGQTYEQYF
TRBJ1-3 - - TRBV29-1 TGCAGCGTTGTTTCAGGGACTGGTGGAAACACCATATATTTT CSVVSGTGGNTIYF
TRBJ2-7 - - TRBV6-1 TGTGCCAGCAGTGAAACCGGTTCCTACGAGCAGTACTTC CASSETGSYEQYF
TRBJ2-3 - - TRBV2 TGTGCCAGCAGTGAAGCCACAGGGAAATTAGCAGATACGCAGTATTTT CASSEATGKLADTQYF
TRBJ1-1 TRBD1 - TRBV6-1 TGTGCCAGCAGCGTTGGACAGGGGAACACTGAAGCTTTCTTT CASSVGQGNTEAFF
TRBJ2-3 - - TRBV9 TGTGCCAGCAGCCCCGGAGTCCTTTACCCAGAGACAGATACGCAGTATTTT CASSPGVLYPETDTQYF